This T cell receptor beta chain is drawn from a study of shared clonotypes between healthy human individuals. Study-wide points: Sample collection involved blood only; tissue repertoires are likely different.

Healthy and HIV-negative, the adult donors had no recent acute infections or vaccinations. TCRdb keeps only in-frame clones here, not all; method: immunoSEQ multiplex PCR. The sample includes 1,500,000 or so clones, around 97% seen only once; the top ten take roughly 1.1%. Germline V gives CDR1 LNHDA, CDR2 SQIVND (reference sequence). The ends were cut back, 1 base at V and 0 bases at J, with 11 bases in the middle. The CDR3 spans 16 residues. Note on this clone: No antigen is known for it.

The sample consisted of naive CD4+ T cells sorted from blood. Subset in this sample: CD45RA+ positively selected. This sequence was found in a man younger than 45 in good health. The chain employs TRBV19 and TRBJ2-3; no clear D. The chain's CDR3 is CASSIVRLTSTDTQYF. In nucleotides, the CDR3 is TGTGCCAGTAGTATAGTCCGATTAACTAGCACAGATACGCAGTATTTT.